The 16 T cell receptor beta chains in this list originate from one sample, sequenced in a study of cytomegalovirus exposure and HLA in healthy donors. Produced via immunoSEQ multiplex PCR; TCRdb's table is partial and in-frame only. Here the sample spans some 46,000 clones, around nine tenths being singletons. Specimen: PBMCs. The receptors here all came from a man between 18 and 35 years old in good health and CMV-seronegative.

J is TRBJ2-7 and V is TRBV9; tentatively, D is TRBD1 (5 bases). Germline V gene sequence: CDR1 SGDLS, CDR2 YYNGEE. The CDR3 contains 15 residues. The ends were cut back, 4 bases at V and 0 bases at J, with 14 bases in the middle. In DNA, the CDR3 is TGTGCCAGCAGCCATGGGGCGCTGAGCTCCTACGAGCAGTACTTC. The encoded protein is CASSHGALSSYEQYF.

This clone was recorded once. The rearrangement links TRBV27 to TRBJ2-1; TRBD2 matches at 10 bases. Germline values: CDR1 MNHEY, CDR2 SMNVEV (reference sequence). CDR3 length: 15 residues. V shed 3 bases and J 8 bases; nucleotides not matched to a gene: 7. The CDR3 loop reads CASSFEREGRDEQFF. The CDR3, as DNA: TGTGCCAGCAGTTTTGAGCGGGAGGGCCGAGATGAGCAGTTCTTC.

The chain recombines TRBV7-2 with TRBJ2-7, with 13 bases that match TRBD2. Germline V lookup: CDR1 SGHTA, CDR2 FQGNSA. With 4 bases clipped from V and 1 base from J, the junction kept 7 bases outside the gene matches. This CDR3 has 17 amino acids. CDR3 coding DNA: TGTGCCAGCAGCTCACTAGCGGGGGGGCCTTTGTCCTACGAGCAGTACTTC. Protein: CASSSLAGGPLSYEQYF.

The V gene is TRBV5-1, the J gene TRBJ2-5; 8 positions agree with TRBD1. The germline V gene encodes CDR1 SGHRS and CDR2 YFSETQ. The CDR3 is made up of 15 amino acids. Unmatched junction bases numbered 12, after V lost 6 bases and J lost 5 bases. The CDR3 reads CASTLGAGGRETQYF. Written as DNA, the CDR3 is TGCGCCAGCACCCTAGGGGCAGGGGGCCGGGAGACCCAGTACTTC.

The chain combines TRBV27 with TRBJ2-3; D is possibly TRBD1 (5 bases). The CDR3 has 17 amino acids. Germline assignment: CDR1 MNHEY and CDR2 SMNVEV (reference sequence). With 5 bases removed from V and 5 bases from J, the gap between germline ends came to 23 bases. This CDR3 reads CASSGVVRGATGDTQYF. CDR3 in DNA: TGTGCCAGCAGTGGAGTCGTCCGTGGGGCTACTGGAGATACGCAGTATTTT.

V gene TRBV5-4 combines with J gene TRBJ2-3; the match to TRBD2 covers 11 bases. This CDR3 region has 16 residues. The V gene end was trimmed by 3 bases and the J gene end by 0 bases; junction bases not matched to a gene: 3. The germline V gene has CDR1 SGHNT and CDR2 YYREEE (reference sequence). As DNA, the CDR3 is TGTGCCAGCAGCTACCGGACTAGCGGGAGCACAGATACGCAGTATTTT. It encodes CASSYRTSGSTDTQYF.

This clone was counted once. Written as DNA, the CDR3 is TGTGCCAGCAGTTTATCGGGGGCAGGGCCAGAGACCCAGTACTTC. Translating it yields CASSLSGAGPETQYF. The chain has TRBV27 and TRBJ2-5, with D possibly TRBD1 on 6 matching bases. CDR3 length: 15 amino acids. The germline V gene encodes CDR1 MNHEY and CDR2 SMNVEV (reference sequence). The V end was cut by 0 bases, the J end by 4 bases, with 12 bases between.

The sample holds one count of this clone. The V and J genes are TRBV6-5 and TRBJ2-1; 10 positions match TRBD2. Germline CDR1 MNHEY, CDR2 SVGAGI. Trimming cost V 0 bases and J 6 bases; bases outside gene matches: 5. The CDR3 extends over 16 amino acids. The CDR3 loop is CASSYSGLAETNEQFF. CDR3 nucleotide sequence: TGTGCCAGCAGTTACTCAGGACTAGCGGAAACCAATGAGCAGTTCTTC.

This chain connects TRBV6-5 to TRBJ2-2; 8 positions agree with TRBD2. Germline trimming cut 0 bases from V and 6 bases from J; bases unmatched to any gene: 3. Germline V gene sequence: CDR1 MNHEY, CDR2 SVGAGI. The CDR3 spans 15 residues. CDR3 residues: CASSYSAGGAGELFF. The CDR3 DNA is TGTGCCAGCAGTTACTCGGCGGGGGGCGCCGGGGAGCTGTTTTTT.

The chain couples TRBV7-2 to TRBJ1-6; 7 nucleotides match TRBD1. This CDR3 is 16 amino acids long. J was trimmed by 7 bases and V by 0 bases; bases with no gene match: 6. Per the germline V gene, CDR1 is SGHTA and CDR2 is FQGNSA. The CDR3 loop reads CASSLALQGWNSPLHF. The DNA for the CDR3 is TGTGCCAGCAGCTTAGCGCTACAGGGGTGGAATTCACCCCTCCACTTT.

The chain combines TRBV4-1 with TRBJ1-1; D uncertain. V shed 2 bases and J shed 4 bases, with 14 bases lying between them. This CDR3 comprises 15 residues. In germline, CDR1 is MGHRA, CDR2 YSYEKL. The CDR3 nucleotides read TGCGCCAGCAGCCAAAAGGGAGGGTTGGCCACTGAAGCTTTCTTT. Its translation: CASSQKGGLATEAFF.

This clone is a singleton in its sample. V usage is TRBV7-2 and J usage is TRBJ2-3; 8 bases map to TRBD2. With 6 bases clipped from V and 2 bases from J, the junction kept 7 bases outside the gene matches. This CDR3 is 15 amino acids long. Germline V CDR1 and CDR2: SGHTA, FQGNSA. CDR3 nucleotide sequence: TGTGCCAGCAGTTTCGCGGGGGGCCTCACAGATACGCAGTATTTT. Protein: CASSFAGGLTDTQYF.

V and J are TRBV7-6 and TRBJ2-5; 7 positions agree with TRBD1. The CDR3 runs 22 residues. Trimming removed 2 bases from V and 2 bases from J; junction bases left unmatched: 26. In germline, CDR1 is SGHVS, CDR2 FNYEAQ. CDR3 sequence: CASSLFHPPSRDSVLGQETQYF. The CDR3 region has the DNA TGTGCCAGCAGCTTATTTCACCCCCCTTCCCGGGACAGCGTACTTGGGCAAGAGACCCAGTACTTC.

The rearrangement links TRBV4-1 to TRBJ2-1, with D possibly being TRBD1 (5 bases). V was shortened by 6 bases and J by 4 bases, with 16 bases between the two germline ends. CDR1 is MGHRA and CDR2 is YSYEKL in the germline V gene. CDR3 length equals 15 residues. CDR3 DNA sequence: TGCGCCAGCAGACCCGACGGTGACAGATACAATGAGCAGTTCTTC. This encodes CASRPDGDRYNEQFF.

The V gene is TRBV9, the J gene TRBJ1-4; TRBD1 aligns across 8 bases. Germline assignment: CDR1 SGDLS and CDR2 YYNGEE. Trimming at V came to 0 bases and at J to 3 bases, leaving 4 bases not matched to a gene. The CDR3 contains 16 residues. The CDR3 nucleotides are TGTGCCAGCAGCGTAGGGGGGGGACAGGCTAATGAAAAACTGTTTTTT. Protein: CASSVGGGQANEKLFF.

There are a few counts of this clone. The chain joins TRBV5-1 to TRBJ2-7; 7 bases are shared with TRBD1. Looked up from germline, CDR1 is SGHRS and CDR2 is YFSETQ. This CDR3 contains 15 residues. V was clipped by 1 base and J by 0 bases; unmatched bases: 4. CDR3 in amino acids: CASSLRGRASYEQYF. The CDR3 DNA sequence: TGCGCCAGCAGCTTGAGGGGGCGGGCCTCCTACGAGCAGTACTTC. Using reference TRBV5-1 and TRBJ2-7 for the parts outside the CDR3, the full variable domain is KAGVTQTPRYLIKTRGQQVTLSCSPISGHRSVSWYQQTPGQGLQFLFEYFSETQRNKGNFPGRFSGRQFSNSRSEMNVSTLELGDSALYLCASSLRGRASYEQYFGPGTRLTVT.